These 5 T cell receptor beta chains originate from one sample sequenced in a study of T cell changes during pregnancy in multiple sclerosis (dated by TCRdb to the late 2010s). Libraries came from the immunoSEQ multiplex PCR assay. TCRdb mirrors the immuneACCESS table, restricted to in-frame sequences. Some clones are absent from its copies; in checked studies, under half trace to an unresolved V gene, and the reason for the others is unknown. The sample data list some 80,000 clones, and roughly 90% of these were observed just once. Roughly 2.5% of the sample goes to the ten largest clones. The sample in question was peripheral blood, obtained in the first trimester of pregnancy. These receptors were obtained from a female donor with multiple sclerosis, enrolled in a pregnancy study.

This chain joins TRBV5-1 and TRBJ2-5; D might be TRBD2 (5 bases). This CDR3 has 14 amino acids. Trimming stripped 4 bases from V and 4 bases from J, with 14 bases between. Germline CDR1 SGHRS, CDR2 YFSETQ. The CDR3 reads CASSPPAGGETQYF. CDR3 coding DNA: TGCGCCAGCAGCCCCCCAGCAGGAGGAGAGACCCAGTACTTC.

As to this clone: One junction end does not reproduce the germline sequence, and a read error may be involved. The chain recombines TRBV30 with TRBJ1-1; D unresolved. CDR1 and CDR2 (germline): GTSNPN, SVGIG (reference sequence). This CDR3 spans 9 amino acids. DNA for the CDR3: TGTGCCTGCACCCCCAGAGGCAAATTT. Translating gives CACTPRGKF.

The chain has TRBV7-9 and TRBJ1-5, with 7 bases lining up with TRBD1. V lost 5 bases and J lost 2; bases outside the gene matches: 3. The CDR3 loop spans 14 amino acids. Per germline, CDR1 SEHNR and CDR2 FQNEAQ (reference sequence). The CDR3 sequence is CASSPGQGNQPQHF. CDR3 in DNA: TGTGCCAGCAGCCCTGGACAGGGCAATCAGCCCCAGCATTTT. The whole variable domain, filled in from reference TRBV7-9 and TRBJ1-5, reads DTGVSQNPRHKITKRGQNVTFRCDPISEHNRLYWYRQTLGQGPEFLTYFQNEAQLEKSRLLSDRFSAERPKGSFSTLEIQRTEQGDSAMYLCASSPGQGNQPQHFGDGTRLSIL.

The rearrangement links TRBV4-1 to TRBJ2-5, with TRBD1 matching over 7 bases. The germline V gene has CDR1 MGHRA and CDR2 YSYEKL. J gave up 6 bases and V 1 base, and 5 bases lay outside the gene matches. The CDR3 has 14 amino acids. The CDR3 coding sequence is TGCGCCAGCAGCCAAGGAGGGGGCGAAAAGACCCAGTACTTC. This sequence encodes CASSQGGGEKTQYF.

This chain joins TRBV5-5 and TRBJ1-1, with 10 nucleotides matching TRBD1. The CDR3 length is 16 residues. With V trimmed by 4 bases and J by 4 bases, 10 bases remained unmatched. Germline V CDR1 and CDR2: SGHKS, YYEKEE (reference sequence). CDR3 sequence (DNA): TGTGCCAGCAGCCAAAGACAGGGGGCAGGAAGCACTGAAGCTTTCTTT. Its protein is CASSQRQGAGSTEAFF.